The 22 T cell receptor beta chains below were found in one sample sequenced in a study of T-cell memory formation after mild COVID-19. TCRdb fed the 5' RACE reads into MiXCR, producing one record per CDR3 protein. The sample holds roughly 150,000 distinct CDR3 sequences, roughly 15% seen once. Sequenced: PBMCs or a T cell subset sorted from them (not recorded which). The receptors were gathered from an adult woman who had mild COVID-19 (a few samples of this study predate the infection). Cell type and time point are not known.

This chain links TRBV4-1 with TRBJ2-7; 10 bases map to TRBD2. Unmatched junction bases numbered 11, after V lost 3 bases and J lost 6 bases. The length of the CDR3 is 16 residues. Germline V gene sequence: CDR1 MGHRA, CDR2 YSYEKL. The CDR3 DNA reads as TGCGCCAGCAGCCACCTTCTAGCGGGGGCCGTCGTCGAGCAGTACTTC. Residues: CASSHLLAGAVVEQYF.

The sample holds a few counts of this clonotype. CDR3 residues: CASTVTGGIAKNIQYF. The CDR3 nucleotides are TGTGCCAGCACCGTCACAGGTGGGATAGCCAAAAACATTCAGTACTTC. The chain has TRBV2 and TRBJ2-4; maybe TRBD1 (5 bases). The CDR3 contains 16 residues. Germline V lookup: CDR1 SNHLY, CDR2 FYNNEI. Trimming removed 7 bases at V and 0 bases at J, with 16 bases between.

This chain links TRBV5-1 with TRBJ2-7; 7 positions agree with TRBD1. CDR3 length: 14 amino acids. V was clipped by 8 bases and J by 1 base; unmatched bases: 9. CDR1 is SGHRS, CDR2 YFSETQ, per germline. The CDR3 loop is CASSDREGSYEQYF. CDR3 nucleotide sequence: TGCGCCAGTAGCGACAGGGAAGGGTCCTACGAGCAGTACTTC.

This clonotype was recorded once. The chain couples TRBV2 to TRBJ2-2; TRBD1 matches 7 bases. Germline loops: CDR1 SNHLY, CDR2 FYNNEI. The CDR3 consists of 14 residues. Losses at the gene ends were 7 bases for V and 2 bases for J; bases not matched to a gene: 4. CDR3: CASIGGRNTGELFF. As DNA, the CDR3 is TGTGCCAGCATAGGGGGCAGAAACACCGGGGAGCTGTTTTTT.

This clonotype was seen repeatedly, ten times or more. This chain joins TRBV5-6 and TRBJ1-2; possibly TRBD1 for D (5 bases). Trimming stripped 4 bases from V and 10 bases from J, with 11 bases between. The CDR3 is made up of 11 amino acids. Germline V CDR1 and CDR2: SGHDT, YYEEEE. CDR3 amino acids: CASSQGRLYTF. The CDR3 bases are TGTGCCAGCAGCCAGGGACGCCTCTACACCTTC.

As for this clonotype: Germline is not matched at one junction end, which may reflect a read error. The chain is built from TRBV12-3 or TRBV12-4 and TRBJ2-1; possibly TRBD2 for D (6 bases). The CDR3 runs 15 residues. CDR3 nucleotide sequence: TGTGCCAGCAGTATAGCGGTCCTTAAGGACAATGAGCAGTTCTTC. Encoded protein: CASSIAVLKDNEQFF.

This clonotype was observed a few times. This rearrangement joins TRBV12-3 or TRBV12-4 to TRBJ2-2; 8 bases are a match to TRBD2. Trimming took 6 bases from V and 4 from J; bases not matched to a gene: 1. CDR3 length equals 13 residues. The CDR3 DNA reads as TGTGCCAGCAGAGGACTAGCCACCGGGGAGCTGTTTTTT. Translation: CASRGLATGELFF.

The CDR3 is CASSYGQVLAKNIQYF. In nucleotides, the CDR3 is TGCGCCAGCAGCTATGGACAAGTACTAGCCAAAAACATTCAGTACTTC. The rearrangement links TRBV5-1 to TRBJ2-4; D is possibly TRBD1 (5 bases). The V end was cut by 3 bases, the J end by 0 bases, with 13 bases between. This CDR3 is built from 16 residues. Germline V gene sequence: CDR1 SGHRS, CDR2 YFSETQ.

This clonotype was counted a few times. V usage is TRBV20-1 and J usage is TRBJ1-6, with 9 bases identical to TRBD1. Germline CDR1 reads DFQATT; CDR2 reads SNEGSKA (reference sequence). Germline trimming cut 3 bases from V and 7 bases from J; bases unmatched to any gene: 1. This CDR3 is built from 13 residues. CDR3 DNA: TGCAGTGCTAGGGGACAGGGCAATTCACCCCTCCACTTT. It encodes CSARGQGNSPLHF.

The chain employs TRBV12-3 or TRBV12-4 and TRBJ2-1; D tentatively reads TRBD1 or TRBD2 (6 bases each). CDR3 size: 15 residues. V was clipped by 2 bases and J by 7 bases, with 15 bases between them. The CDR3 DNA sequence: TGTGCCAGCAGTTTATCTGGGGGCGCGGGGAATGAGCAGTTCTTC. Its protein is CASSLSGGAGNEQFF.

This rearrangement joins TRBV4-1 to TRBJ2-1; TRBD1 might be the D (6 bases). Germline V lookup: CDR1 MGHRA, CDR2 YSYEKL. CDR3 length equals 15 residues. Trimming left V 4 bases short and J 0 bases short, with 10 bases between. The chain's CDR3 is CASSPGQDSYNEQFF. The CDR3, as DNA: TGCGCCAGCAGCCCGGGACAAGACTCCTACAATGAGCAGTTCTTC.

This clonotype was seen ten or more times. The chain couples TRBV18 to TRBJ2-7; 8 bases agree with TRBD1. The CDR3 is made up of 14 amino acids. Looked up from germline, CDR1 is KGHSH and CDR2 is LQKENI. After removal of 8 bases from V and 2 bases from J, the junction contained 8 bases not matched to a gene. CDR3 nucleotide sequence: TGTGCCAGCAGCCCCGGACAGGGAGCCTACGAGCAGTACTTC. Encoded protein: CASSPGQGAYEQYF.

The rearrangement links TRBV7-9 to TRBJ2-7; no reliable D call. CDR1 SEHNR and CDR2 FQNEAQ come from the germline V gene (reference sequence). The CDR3 spans 14 residues. The V end lost 5 bases, the J end lost 1 base, and 12 bases lay between the germline ends. CDR3 nucleotides: TGTGCCAGCAGCCGCCGGCCGGAATCCTACGAGCAGTACTTC. Translation: CASSRRPESYEQYF.

This sequence joins TRBV10-3 and TRBJ2-3; unclear D gene. CDR1 ENHRY and CDR2 SYGVKD come from the germline V gene. V dropped 0 bases and J dropped 5 bases, with 6 bases sitting between them. The CDR3 runs 13 residues. The CDR3 DNA sequence: TGTGCCATCAGTGAGTCGGTACAAGATACGCAGTATTTT. Translating gives CAISESVQDTQYF.

This clonotype was detected a few times. The V call is TRBV25-1, the J call TRBJ2-5, with TRBD1 identical over 10 bases. Trimming cost V 8 bases and J 4 bases; bases outside gene matches: 10. In germline, CDR1 is MGHDK, CDR2 SYGVNS. This CDR3 has 15 residues. CDR3 sequence (DNA): TGTGCCAGCCACCACGGGACAGGGGTAGGAGAGACCCAGTACTTC. Residues: CASHHGTGVGETQYF. The full variable domain, with the rest looked up from reference TRBV25-1 and TRBJ2-5, is EADIYQTPRYLVIGTGKKITLECSQTMGHDKMYWYQQDPGMELHLIHYSYGVNSTEKGDLSSESTVSRIRTEHFPLTLESARPSHTSQYLCASHHGTGVGETQYFGPGTRLLVL.

This clonotype turned up a few times. The chain is built from TRBV6-5 and TRBJ2-7; 7 bases fit TRBD1. The CDR3 sequence is 15 residues long. Trimming at V came to 4 bases and at J to 2 bases, leaving 8 bases not matched to a gene. CDR1 is MNHEY and CDR2 is SVGAGI in the germline V gene. CDR3 in DNA: TGTGCCAGCAGTTCCGACCGACAGGGTCCCTACGAGCAGTACTTC. Protein sequence: CASSSDRQGPYEQYF.

V and J are TRBV7-8 and TRBJ2-7; D might be TRBD2 (6 bases). In germline, CDR1 is SGHVS, CDR2 FQNEAQ. The CDR3 length is 14 residues. The V end lost 4 bases, the J end lost 1 base, and 11 bases lay between the germline ends. CDR3 in DNA: TGTGCCAGCAGCTCAGCTAGCGAGTCCTACGAGCAGTACTTC. It encodes CASSSASESYEQYF. The full variable domain, rest sourced from reference TRBV7-8 and TRBJ2-7, is GAGVSQSPRYKVAKRGQDVALRCDPISGHVSLFWYQQALGQGPEFLTYFQNEAQLDKSGLPSDRFFAERPEGSVSTLKIQRTQQEDSAVYLCASSSASESYEQYFGPGTRLTVT.

The sample holds a few counts of this clonotype. V is TRBV7-8 and J is TRBJ2-3; a weak D match, TRBD2 (5 bases). Germline V lookup: CDR1 SGHVS, CDR2 FQNEAQ. The CDR3 loop spans 16 amino acids. V lost 3 bases and J lost 3, with 16 bases in between. CDR3 loop: CASSFFGGGPTDTQYF. Here the CDR3 DNA reads TGTGCCAGCAGCTTCTTTGGCGGAGGACCTACAGATACGCAGTATTTT.

The V call is TRBV7-2, the J call TRBJ1-2; D is unclear. V dropped 2 bases and J dropped 1 base, with 8 bases sitting between them. The CDR3 totals 14 residues. Germline V gives CDR1 SGHTA, CDR2 FQGNSA. CDR3 in DNA: TGTGCCAGCAGCTTAAGTCCACTTAACTATGGCTACACCTTC. As protein: CASSLSPLNYGYTF.

The DNA of the CDR3 is TGCGCCAGCAGCTTGGGACAGGGGGGACTATTTTACAATGAGCAGTTCTTC. It is translated as CASSLGQGGLFYNEQFF. The chain carries TRBV5-1 and TRBJ2-1; 9 nucleotides agree with TRBD1. Germline lookup yields CDR1 SGHRS and CDR2 YFSETQ. This CDR3 region has 17 residues. V lost 0 bases and J lost 4; bases outside the gene matches: 8.

This clonotype showed up just a few times. The rearrangement links TRBV5-5 to TRBJ2-7; 10 bases are shared with TRBD2. V lost 3 bases, J lost 2 bases, and 5 bases stayed unmatched. The CDR3 length is 15 residues. Germline CDR1 and CDR2: SGHKS and YYEKEE (reference sequence). The CDR3 DNA sequence: TGTGCCAGCAGCTGGGGACTAGCGAGTACCTACGAGCAGTACTTC. Translated: CASSWGLASTYEQYF.

The chain has TRBV6-4 and TRBJ2-3, with no clear D. The V and J ends lost 0 bases and 0 bases respectively, with 10 bases between them. This CDR3 has 16 residues. The V gene's germline CDR1 is MRHNA and CDR2 SNTAGT. CDR3: CASSDSFWASTDTQYF. The CDR3 coding sequence is TGTGCCAGCAGTGACTCGTTTTGGGCTAGCACAGATACGCAGTATTTT.